Presented here are 10 T cell receptor beta chains from one specimen sequenced in a study of blood T cell repertoires in COVID-19 (TCRdb year 2020). The library was produced with the immunoSEQ multiplex PCR assay. TCRdb limited this immuneACCESS table to in-frame rearrangements with V and J called. A share of clones is missing; checked studies link under half to unresolved V genes, and the rest is unexplained. The sample contains 90,000 to 120,000 clones, around 83% of them found a single time. 4% to 4.5% of the sample lies in the top ten. The sequenced sample was peripheral blood. The origin of the receptors is a man in his sixties or seventies with acute or convalescent COVID-19.

The rearrangement joins TRBV7-2 to TRBJ1-2; D ambiguous. Per the germline V gene, CDR1 is SGHTA and CDR2 is FQGNSA. The CDR3 length is 13 residues. With 5 bases removed from V and 0 bases from J, the gap between germline ends came to 7 bases. The CDR3 sequence is CASSRDSNYGYTF. The CDR3 DNA reads TGTGCCAGCAGCCGAGATTCTAACTATGGCTACACCTTC.

The chain joins TRBV24-1 to TRBJ2-1; 9 nucleotides align to TRBD2. Trimming removed 6 bases from V and 6 bases from J; junction bases left unmatched: 5. This CDR3 region has 14 residues. Germline V lookup: CDR1 KGHDR, CDR2 SFDVKD. The DNA for the CDR3 is TGTGCCACCAGTCCCGGGACTAGCCTCAATGAGCAGTTCTTC. It encodes CATSPGTSLNEQFF.

The chain combines TRBV12-5 with TRBJ2-1; the match to TRBD1 covers 7 bases. The CDR3 covers 15 residues. Germline V lookup: CDR1 LGHNT, CDR2 FRNRAP. The trim removed 2 bases at V and 8 bases at J, leaving 9 bases unmatched. The CDR3 is CASGLKRGPVDEQFF. The CDR3 DNA reads as TGTGCTAGTGGTTTGAAGAGGGGGCCCGTGGATGAGCAGTTCTTC.

This chain uses TRBV5-8 with TRBJ1-5; D possibly corresponds to TRBD1 (6 bases). The CDR3 is made up of 14 amino acids. Trimming shortened V by 4 bases and J by 5 bases, and 13 bases separated the two germline ends. From germline, CDR1 is SGHTS and CDR2 YDEGEE. The CDR3 is CASSRWGGDQPQHF. In DNA, the CDR3 is TGTGCCAGCAGCCGGTGGGGGGGCGATCAGCCCCAGCATTTT. Variable domain in full (rest from reference TRBV5-8 and TRBJ1-5): EAGVTQSPTHLIKTRGQQATLRCSPISGHTSVYWYQQALGLGLQFLLWYDEGEERNRGNFPPRFSGRQFPNYSSELNVNALELEDSALYLCASSRWGGDQPQHFGDGTRLSIL.

The gene calls are TRBV27 and TRBJ1-2, with a weak D call TRBD1 (5 bases). Germline CDR1 reads MNHEY; CDR2 reads SMNVEV (reference sequence). The CDR3 has 15 amino acids. V gave up 11 bases and J gave up 1 base, with 20 bases separating them. The CDR3 DNA reads as TGTGCCGCAAGGGGCAGCAAGTCTTATAACTATGGCTACACCTTC. Protein: CAARGSKSYNYGYTF.

The V gene is TRBV24-1, the J gene TRBJ2-5; D possibly corresponds to TRBD2 (7 bases). Germline assignment: CDR1 KGHDR and CDR2 SFDVKD. Trimming removed 3 bases at V and 1 base at J, with 14 bases between. The CDR3 covers 16 residues. In nucleotides, the CDR3 is TGTGCCACCAGTGATACCCCTCGGGGGGCCCAAGAGACCCAGTACTTC. Its translation is CATSDTPRGAQETQYF.

The gene calls are TRBV9 and TRBJ2-2; TRBD1 might be the D (6 bases). The length of the CDR3 is 13 residues. Trimming cost V 0 bases and J 6 bases, with 6 bases left between them. Germline assignment: CDR1 SGDLS and CDR2 YYNGEE. The DNA of the CDR3 is TGTGCCAGCAGCGTAGAGGGGGCCGGGGAGCTGTTTTTT. Translated: CASSVEGAGELFF.

This clone was detected a few times. CDR3 protein: CASSPRTGTGVEKLFF. CDR3 sequence (DNA): TGTGCCAGCAGTCCTCGAACCGGGACAGGGGTGGAAAAACTGTTTTTT. V and J are TRBV27 and TRBJ1-4; 10 bases agree with TRBD1. This CDR3 is 16 amino acids long. Trimming cost V 5 bases and J 8 bases; bases outside gene matches: 11. The V gene's germline CDR1 is MNHEY and CDR2 SMNVEV (reference sequence).

There are a few counts of this clone. This sequence joins TRBV29-1 and TRBJ1-2, with TRBD1 matching over 7 bases. After removal of 4 bases from V and 6 bases from J, the junction contained 5 bases not matched to a gene. The CDR3 totals 12 residues. Germline values: CDR1 SQVTM, CDR2 ANQGSEA. CDR3: CSVAGTEDGYTF. The CDR3 region has the DNA TGCAGCGTTGCCGGGACAGAGGATGGCTACACCTTC.

The V and J genes are TRBV15 and TRBJ1-4, with a possible D match to TRBD1 (6 bases). This CDR3 has 19 residues. Trimming removed 5 bases from V and 7 bases from J, with 29 bases in between. Germline V gene data show CDR1 as LNHNV and CDR2 as YYDKDF (reference sequence). The CDR3 here is CATSFGEGGGLNRGEKLFF. The DNA for the CDR3 is TGTGCCACCAGCTTCGGTGAAGGGGGGGGTCTCAATCGTGGTGAAAAACTGTTTTTT.